Listed below are T cell receptor beta chains from one sample, sequenced in a study of cytomegalovirus exposure and HLA in healthy donors. Here immunoSEQ multiplex PCR was the method, and the copy in TCRdb shows in-frame clones only, minus some. Its table lists 90,000 to 130,000 clones. The sequencing sample was made of PBMCs. The receptors shown here come from a man between 35 and 55 years old in good health and CMV-seropositive. Both conserved end residues are part of each CDR3. A D gene is named only where the DNA matches it firmly.

TRBD1 | TRBJ2-7 | TRBV5-1 | TGCGCCAGCAGCTCTACGACAGGGGTTCTCTACGAGCAGTACTTC | CASSSTTGVLYEQYF
- | TRBJ2-1 | TRBV7-9 | TGTGCCAGCAAGCCTAGCTTGTTCAACAATGAGCAGTTCTTC | CASKPSLFNNEQFF
TRBD1 | TRBJ2-2 | TRBV9 | TGTGCCAGCAGCGATGGGACAGGGCATAACACCGGGGAGCTGTTTTTT | CASSDGTGHNTGELFF
- | TRBJ2-3 | TRBV27 | TGTGCCAGCAGTGAGGGACTCTACACAGATACGCAGTATTTT | CASSEGLYTDTQYF
- | TRBJ2-7 | TRBV28 | TGTGCCAGCAGTGAAGGGGGGGCCTCCTACGAGCAGTACTTC | CASSEGGASYEQYF
TRBD2 | TRBJ2-7 | TRBV30 | TGTGCCTGGGATAATAGCGGGGGTTACGAGCAGTACTTC | CAWDNSGGYEQYF
- | TRBJ2-1 | TRBV5-4 | TGTGCCAGCAGCTTGAACGGGGGTGAGCAGTTCTTC | CASSLNGGEQFF
- | TRBJ2-1 | TRBV7-9 | TGTGCCAGCAGCTCAGGGACTTCTCCTCACTACAATGAGCAGTTCTTC | CASSSGTSPHYNEQFF
- | TRBJ2-1 | TRBV30 | TGTGCCTGGACCCACGGAGAAAGCTCCTACAATGAGCAGTTCTTC | CAWTHGESSYNEQFF
TRBD1 | TRBJ1-2 | TRBV15 | TGTGCCACCAGCCCAGGGGGCCACTATGGCTACACCTTC | CATSPGGHYGYTF
- | TRBJ1-2 | TRBV6-5 | TGTGCCAGCAGTGGGGCGGGGGTCTACTATGGCTACACCTTC | CASSGAGVYYGYTF
- | TRBJ1-3 | TRBV30 | TGTGCCTGGACTCCAGGGAGGACTGGAAACACCATATATTTT | CAWTPGRTGNTIYF
- | TRBJ2-1 | TRBV5-1 | TGCGCCAGCAGCGAGACAACCTACAATGAGCAGTTCTTC | CASSETTYNEQFF
- | TRBJ2-1 | TRBV9 | TGTGCCAGCAGCGAGGATGTGCACGGGTCCTACAATGAGCAGTTCTTC | CASSEDVHGSYNEQFF
TRBD1 | TRBJ2-7 | TRBV5-5 | TGTGCCAGCAGCCGGACAGGGCCCACCTTCTACGAGCAGTACTTC | CASSRTGPTFYEQYF
- | TRBJ1-1 | TRBV5-1 | TGCGCCAGCAGCTTGGTGGGGGGGGTCACTGAAGCTTTCTTT | CASSLVGGVTEAFF
- | TRBJ2-1 | TRBV7-6 | TGTGCCAGCAGCTTAGAGTTGTCCTTGAGCTCCTACAATGAGCAGTTCTTC | CASSLELSLSSYNEQFF
- | TRBJ2-3 | TRBV7-7 | TGTGCCAGCAGCTTAACCCGGGATCGCACAGATACGCAGTATTTT | CASSLTRDRTDTQYF
TRBD2 | TRBJ2-5 | TRBV6-1 | TGTGCCAGCATAGAGATTCAGCGGGGTCGAGGCCAGTACTTC | CASIEIQRGRGQYF
TRBD2 | TRBJ2-7 | TRBV6-5 | TGTGCCAGCAGTTACACCCGACCGGGACTAGCAGCCGAGCAGTACTTC | CASSYTRPGLAAEQYF
- | TRBJ2-3 | TRBV10-1 | TGCGCCAGCAGTGAGCTAGAATCAGATACGCAGTATTTT | CASSELESDTQYF
- | TRBJ1-1 | TRBV7-9 | TGTGCCAGCATCTCTCCCCGGAGGACTTTCTTT | CASISPRRTFF
- | TRBJ2-1 | TRBV13 | TGTGCCAGCAGAGGGGGGGGAGCGGGCGATGAGCAGTTCTTC | CASRGGGAGDEQFF
- | TRBJ1-1 | TRBV6-6 | TGTGCCAGCACCCGCGGGGGAGTGAACACTGAAGCTTTCTTT | CASTRGGVNTEAFF
TRBD1 | TRBJ2-7 | TRBV5-6 | TGTGCCAGCAGCTTAGATCAGGGGGCCTACGAGCAGTACTTC | CASSLDQGAYEQYF
- | TRBJ1-5 | TRBV7-2 | TGTGCCAGCAGCCCCGGGCGGCGGGGGTATTTTCAGCCCCAGCATTTT | CASSPGRRGYFQPQHF
- | TRBJ2-4 | TRBV5-4 | TGTGCCAGCAGCTCCACAGACAGCGTAGTAGCCAAAAACATTCAGTACTTC | CASSSTDSVVAKNIQYF
- | TRBJ1-1 | TRBV4-1 | TGCGCCAGCAGCCAGGGGGCCACTGAAGCTTTCTTT | CASSQGATEAFF
- | TRBJ1-1 | TRBV10-2 | TGCGCCAGCAGTTACATCCTGAACACTGAAGCTTTCTTT | CASSYILNTEAFF
- | TRBJ1-5 | TRBV5-6 | TGTGCCAGCAGCGCATCGATACAGCAGCCCCAGCATTTT | CASSASIQQPQHF
- | TRBJ2-7 | TRBV4-2 | TGTGCCAGCAGCCAAGATATTCAGGGGTTAGGGCAGCAGTACTTC | CASSQDIQGLGQQYF
- | TRBJ1-3 | TRBV9 | TGTGCCAGCAGCCCAGAGGGGGGGTCTGGAAACACCATATATTTT | CASSPEGGSGNTIYF
- | TRBJ1-1 | TRBV18 | TGTGCCAGCTCACCAACCAGGGTTGAGAACACTGAAGCTTTCTTT | CASSPTRVENTEAFF
TRBD2 | TRBJ2-3 | TRBV5-1 | TGCGCCAGCAGCTTGGTCGGCCCGGGACTAGCGGTTATGACAGATACGCAGTATTTT | CASSLVGPGLAVMTDTQYF
TRBD2 | TRBJ2-7 | TRBV6-5 | TGTGCCAGCAGTTACGGGGCCGGCGGGAGGATTTACGAGCAGTACTTC | CASSYGAGGRIYEQYF
TRBD2 | TRBJ2-1 | TRBV5-1 | TGCGCCAGCAGCTTGGCACTAGCGGGAGGTAATGAGCAGTTCTTC | CASSLALAGGNEQFF
- | TRBJ2-3 | TRBV2 | TGTGCCAGCAGTGTTTGGGCCCCCGGTACAGATACGCAGTATTTT | CASSVWAPGTDTQYF
- | TRBJ1-1 | TRBV6-4 | TGTGCCAGCAGTGACGGTAGGAACACTGAAGCTTTCTTT | CASSDGRNTEAFF
- | TRBJ1-5 | TRBV6-5 | TGTGCCAGCAGCCCCACGGGGAGGCAGCCCCAGCATTTT | CASSPTGRQPQHF
- | TRBJ2-1 | TRBV5-1 | TGCGCCAGCAGCTTAGACGCCCAGGCGGAGCAGTTCTTC | CASSLDAQAEQFF
- | TRBJ2-5 | TRBV7-7 | TGTGCCAGCAGCTTAGGGTTGGCAGACCAAGAGACCCAGTACTTC | CASSLGLADQETQYF
TRBD2 | TRBJ2-2 | TRBV7-8 | TGTGCCAGCAGCTTAGGAAGCGGGAGGTCCGGGGAGCTGTTTTTT | CASSLGSGRSGELFF